The rows below give T cell receptor beta chains drawn from one sample of a study of CD8 T cells in ankylosing spondylitis. Via MiXCR, TCRdb re-called the 5' RACE reads, giving one row per CDR3 protein. The sample holds more than 600,000 distinct CDR3 sequences, 19% seen once. Sequences were obtained from blood, either unsorted or a sorted T cell fraction (not recorded which). The source is a male donor with ankylosing spondylitis. The CDR3 runs from the conserved cysteine through the conserved F or W. Fields, in order: V gene, J gene, CDR3 protein.

V gene: TRBV20-1
J gene: TRBJ2-5
CDR3 protein: CSARGGAARGGPEETQYF

V gene: TRBV5-1
J gene: TRBJ1-2
CDR3 protein: CASSLAPERGAFNYGYTF

V gene: TRBV12-3/TRBV12-4
J gene: TRBJ1-2
CDR3 protein: CASSLKPFGIGQTKRDSYGYTF

V gene: TRBV15
J gene: TRBJ1-2
CDR3 protein: CATSPPGQQTNYGYTF

V gene: TRBV4-1
J gene: TRBJ2-7
CDR3 protein: CASSSYRGGTYEQYF

V gene: TRBV19
J gene: TRBJ1-2
CDR3 protein: CASNPGPKSNYGYTF

V gene: TRBV6-1
J gene: TRBJ2-1
CDR3 protein: CASTPGEPSYNEQFF

V gene: TRBV7-9
J gene: TRBJ2-1
CDR3 protein: CASINTPWDRYNEQFF

V gene: TRBV5-5
J gene: TRBJ2-7
CDR3 protein: CASSLAAGGFYEQYF

V gene: TRBV7-3
J gene: TRBJ2-1
CDR3 protein: CASSGDRGDEQFF

V gene: TRBV2
J gene: TRBJ1-2
CDR3 protein: CASSGRTGSIGYTF

V gene: TRBV5-1
J gene: TRBJ2-1
CDR3 protein: CASSGGTVQVNEQFF

V gene: TRBV7-2
J gene: TRBJ2-2
CDR3 protein: CASSLEAGYGELFF

V gene: TRBV12-3/TRBV12-4
J gene: TRBJ2-5
CDR3 protein: CASSKGQGVGQETQYF

V gene: TRBV7-2
J gene: TRBJ2-3
CDR3 protein: CASSPQGADTQYF

V gene: TRBV12-3/TRBV12-4
J gene: TRBJ2-7
CDR3 protein: CASATDEQYF

V gene: TRBV6-4
J gene: TRBJ2-1
CDR3 protein: CASSHRTASSYNEQFF

V gene: TRBV29-1
J gene: TRBJ2-7
CDR3 protein: CSVYRGTSTNYEQYF

V gene: TRBV7-9
J gene: TRBJ2-3
CDR3 protein: CASNAYSTDTQYF

V gene: TRBV29-1
J gene: TRBJ2-3
CDR3 protein: CSVNKGADTQYF

V gene: TRBV6-5
J gene: TRBJ2-5
CDR3 protein: CAVGRQETQYF

V gene: TRBV10-2
J gene: TRBJ2-1
CDR3 protein: CASRGSGGDEQFF

V gene: TRBV3-1
J gene: TRBJ2-7
CDR3 protein: CASSQWDTGTHEQYF

V gene: TRBV4-1
J gene: TRBJ2-2
CDR3 protein: CASSQAAAGHTGELFF

V gene: TRBV28
J gene: TRBJ2-2
CDR3 protein: CASSYANTGELFF

V gene: TRBV29-1
J gene: TRBJ2-3
CDR3 protein: CSVDAGTDTQYF

V gene: TRBV1
J gene: TRBJ1-1
CDR3 protein: CTSSQPDRGNTEAFF

V gene: TRBV3-1
J gene: TRBJ2-7
CDR3 protein: CASSQLGGSSYEQYF

V gene: TRBV7-2
J gene: TRBJ1-2
CDR3 protein: CASSPGLNAGGYTF

V gene: TRBV10-3
J gene: TRBJ2-3
CDR3 protein: CAISESIAGGLTDTQYF

V gene: TRBV6-1
J gene: TRBJ1-3
CDR3 protein: CASRPPGSSGNTIYF

V gene: TRBV27
J gene: TRBJ2-7
CDR3 protein: CASSLRGPFMGYEQYF

V gene: TRBV29-1
J gene: TRBJ2-7
CDR3 protein: CSVEKGTGPYEQYF

V gene: TRBV7-6
J gene: TRBJ2-7
CDR3 protein: CASSLQGGDSYEQYF

V gene: TRBV4-1
J gene: TRBJ2-5
CDR3 protein: CASSQAPGQETQYF

V gene: TRBV3-1
J gene: TRBJ2-2
CDR3 protein: CASSQLSGELFF

V gene: TRBV27
J gene: TRBJ2-7
CDR3 protein: CASSLFTGTSSYEQYF

V gene: TRBV7-2
J gene: TRBJ2-7
CDR3 protein: CASSLQAGVAYEQYF

V gene: TRBV5-1
J gene: TRBJ2-1
CDR3 protein: CASSLGEGLAYNEQFF

V gene: TRBV5-6
J gene: TRBJ1-4
CDR3 protein: CASSLVGQIATNEKLFF

V gene: TRBV5-6
J gene: TRBJ2-1
CDR3 protein: CASSPEPHVSNEQFF

V gene: TRBV11-3
J gene: TRBJ2-7
CDR3 protein: CASSTGQFEQYF

V gene: TRBV27
J gene: TRBJ1-1
CDR3 protein: CASRGGGWNTEAFF

V gene: TRBV6-2/TRBV6-3
J gene: TRBJ1-1
CDR3 protein: CASSYQDRNTEAFF

V gene: TRBV5-1
J gene: TRBJ2-5
CDR3 protein: CASSSRGLGEETQYF

V gene: TRBV7-9
J gene: TRBJ2-5
CDR3 protein: CASIDFGREGGETQYF

V gene: TRBV18
J gene: TRBJ1-5
CDR3 protein: CASSRRGTEGSLDQPQHF

V gene: TRBV14
J gene: TRBJ2-1
CDR3 protein: CASSQAMGGKGSYNEQFF

V gene: TRBV28
J gene: TRBJ2-3
CDR3 protein: CATSLEGGPSTDTQYF

V gene: TRBV9
J gene: TRBJ2-7
CDR3 protein: CASSVAPTSGGSFSYEQYF

V gene: TRBV28
J gene: TRBJ2-5
CDR3 protein: CASEMGHQETQYF

V gene: TRBV5-6
J gene: TRBJ2-1
CDR3 protein: CASTPEASPEGEQFF

V gene: TRBV9
J gene: TRBJ2-1
CDR3 protein: CASSPKTSGRNEQFF

V gene: TRBV5-6
J gene: TRBJ2-5
CDR3 protein: CASSLGGTAERETQYF

V gene: TRBV20-1
J gene: TRBJ1-1
CDR3 protein: CSANQGADTEAFF

V gene: TRBV7-3
J gene: TRBJ1-1
CDR3 protein: CASSVNGQGNTEAFF

V gene: TRBV4-1
J gene: TRBJ1-1
CDR3 protein: CASSPHRGPLNTEAFF

V gene: TRBV4-3
J gene: TRBJ1-2
CDR3 protein: CASSQDRAGGGYGYTF

V gene: TRBV7-2
J gene: TRBJ2-7
CDR3 protein: CASSYLEPGDFAYEQYF